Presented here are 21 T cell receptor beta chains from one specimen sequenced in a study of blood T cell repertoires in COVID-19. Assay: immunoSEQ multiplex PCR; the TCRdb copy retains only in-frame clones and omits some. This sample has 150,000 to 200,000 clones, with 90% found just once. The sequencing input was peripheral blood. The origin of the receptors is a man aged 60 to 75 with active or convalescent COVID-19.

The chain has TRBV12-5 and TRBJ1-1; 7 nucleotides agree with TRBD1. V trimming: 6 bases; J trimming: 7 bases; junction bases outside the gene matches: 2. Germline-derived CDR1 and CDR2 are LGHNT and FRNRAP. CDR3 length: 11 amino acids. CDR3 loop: CASGWDSEAFF. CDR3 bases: TGTGCTAGTGGCTGGGACAGTGAAGCTTTCTTT. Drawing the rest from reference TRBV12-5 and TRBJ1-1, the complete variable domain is DARVTQTPRHKVTEMGQEVTMRCQPILGHNTVFWYRQTMMQGLELLAYFRNRAPLDDSGMPKDRFSAEMPDATLATLKIQPSEPRDSAVYFCASGWDSEAFFGQGTRLTVV.

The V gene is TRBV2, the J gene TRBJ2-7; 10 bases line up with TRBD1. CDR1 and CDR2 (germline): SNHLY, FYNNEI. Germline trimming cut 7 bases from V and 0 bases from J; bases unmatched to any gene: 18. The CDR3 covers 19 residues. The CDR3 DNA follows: TGTGCCAGCACTTTCACGACAGGGGGCGGAGAGAGGGGCTCCTACGAGCAGTACTTC. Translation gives CASTFTTGGGERGSYEQYF.

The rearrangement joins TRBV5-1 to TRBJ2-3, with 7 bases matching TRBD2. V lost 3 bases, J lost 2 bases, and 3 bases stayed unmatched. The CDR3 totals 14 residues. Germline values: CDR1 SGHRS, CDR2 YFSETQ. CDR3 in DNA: TGCGCCAGCAGCTCTAGCGGATCCACAGATACGCAGTATTTT. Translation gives CASSSSGSTDTQYF.

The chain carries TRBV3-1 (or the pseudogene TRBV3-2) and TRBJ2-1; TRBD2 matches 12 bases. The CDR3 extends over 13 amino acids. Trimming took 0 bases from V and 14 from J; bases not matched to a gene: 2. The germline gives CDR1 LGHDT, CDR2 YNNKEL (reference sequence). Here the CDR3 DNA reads TGTGCCAGCAGCCAAGATAGACTAGCGGGGGAGTTCTTC. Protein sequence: CASSQDRLAGEFF.

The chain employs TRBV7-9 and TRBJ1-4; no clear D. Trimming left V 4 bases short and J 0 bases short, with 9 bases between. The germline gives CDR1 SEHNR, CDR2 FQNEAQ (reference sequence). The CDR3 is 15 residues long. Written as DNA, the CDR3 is TGTGCCAGCAGCTCCCGTTCTACAACTAATGAAAAACTGTTTTTT. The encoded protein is CASSSRSTTNEKLFF.

For the CDR3, the DNA is TGTGCCAGCATCCCACGGGGGGACCACACAGATACGCAGTATTTT. Protein: CASIPRGDHTDTQYF. This chain uses TRBV6-5 with TRBJ2-3, with 7 positions matching TRBD2. The CDR3 sequence is 15 residues long. CDR1 is MNHEY and CDR2 is SVGAGI in the germline V gene. With 7 bases clipped from V and 2 bases from J, the junction kept 9 bases outside the gene matches.

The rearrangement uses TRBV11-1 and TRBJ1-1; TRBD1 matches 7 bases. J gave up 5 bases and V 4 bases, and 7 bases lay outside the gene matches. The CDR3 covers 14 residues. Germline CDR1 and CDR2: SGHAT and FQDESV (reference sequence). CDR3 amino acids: CASSSRGRQTEAFF. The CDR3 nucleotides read TGTGCCAGCAGCTCGAGGGGGCGCCAGACTGAAGCTTTCTTT.

CDR3 sequence (DNA): TGTGCCAGCACCGGACAGCCTTACAATGAGCAGTTCTTC. This gives the protein CASTGQPYNEQFF. V gene TRBV6-5 combines with J gene TRBJ2-1; D possibly corresponds to TRBD1 (6 bases). The CDR3 totals 13 residues. V was pared by 7 bases and J by 4 bases, with 11 bases between. CDR1 is MNHEY, CDR2 SVGAGI, per germline.

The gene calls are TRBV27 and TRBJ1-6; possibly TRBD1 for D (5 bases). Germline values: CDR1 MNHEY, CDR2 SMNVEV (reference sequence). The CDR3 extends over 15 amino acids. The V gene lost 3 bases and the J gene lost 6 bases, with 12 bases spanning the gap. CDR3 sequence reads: CASSLGDRGNSPLHF. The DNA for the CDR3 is TGTGCCAGCAGTTTGGGTGATAGGGGTAATTCACCCCTCCACTTT.

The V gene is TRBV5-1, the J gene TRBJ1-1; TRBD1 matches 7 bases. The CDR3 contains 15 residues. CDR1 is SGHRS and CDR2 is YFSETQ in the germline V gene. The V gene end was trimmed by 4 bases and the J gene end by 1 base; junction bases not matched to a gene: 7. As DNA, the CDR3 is TGCGCCAGCAGCATGACAGGGTTGGGGAACACTGAAGCTTTCTTT. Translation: CASSMTGLGNTEAFF.

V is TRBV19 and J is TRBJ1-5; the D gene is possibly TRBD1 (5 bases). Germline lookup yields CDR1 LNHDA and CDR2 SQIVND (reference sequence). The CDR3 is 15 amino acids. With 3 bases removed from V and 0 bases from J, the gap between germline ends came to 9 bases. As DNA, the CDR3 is TGTGCCAGTAGTATGAACAGGTATAGCAATCAGCCCCAGCATTTT. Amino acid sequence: CASSMNRYSNQPQHF.

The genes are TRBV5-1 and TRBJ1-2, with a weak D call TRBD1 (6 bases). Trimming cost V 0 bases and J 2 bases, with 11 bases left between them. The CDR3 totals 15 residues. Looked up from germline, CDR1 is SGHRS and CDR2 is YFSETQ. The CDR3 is CASSLADRSNYGYTF. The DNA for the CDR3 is TGCGCCAGCAGCTTGGCTGACAGGTCAAACTATGGCTACACCTTC.

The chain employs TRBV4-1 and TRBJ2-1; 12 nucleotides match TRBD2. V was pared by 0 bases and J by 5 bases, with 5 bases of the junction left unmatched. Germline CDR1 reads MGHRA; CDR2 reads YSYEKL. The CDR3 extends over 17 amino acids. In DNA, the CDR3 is TGCGCCAGCAGCCAAGAAACGGGACTAGCGGGTGACAATGAGCAGTTCTTC. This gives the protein CASSQETGLAGDNEQFF.

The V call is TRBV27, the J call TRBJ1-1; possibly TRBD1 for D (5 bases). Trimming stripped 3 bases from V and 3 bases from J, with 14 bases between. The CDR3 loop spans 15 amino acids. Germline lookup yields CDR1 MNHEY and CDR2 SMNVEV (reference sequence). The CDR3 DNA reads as TGTGCCAGCAGTTTTAAGTGGCAGGGTTACACTGAAGCTTTCTTT. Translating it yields CASSFKWQGYTEAFF.

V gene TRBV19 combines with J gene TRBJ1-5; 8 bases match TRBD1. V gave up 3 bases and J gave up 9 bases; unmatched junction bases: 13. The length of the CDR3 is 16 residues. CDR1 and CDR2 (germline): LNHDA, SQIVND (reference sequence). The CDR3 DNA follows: TGTGCCAGTAGTATCGGTGGGACAGGTCTCAGAGGGCCCCAGCATTTT. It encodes CASSIGGTGLRGPQHF.

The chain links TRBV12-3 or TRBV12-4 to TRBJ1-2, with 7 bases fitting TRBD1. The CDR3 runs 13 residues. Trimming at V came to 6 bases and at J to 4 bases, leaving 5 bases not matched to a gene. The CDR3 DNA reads TGTGCCAGCAGCTCGGGACAGCTCTATGGCTACACCTTC. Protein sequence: CASSSGQLYGYTF.

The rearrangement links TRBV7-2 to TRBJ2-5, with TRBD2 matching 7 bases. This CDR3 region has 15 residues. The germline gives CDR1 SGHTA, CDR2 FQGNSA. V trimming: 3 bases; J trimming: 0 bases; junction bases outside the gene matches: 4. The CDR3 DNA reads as TGTGCCAGCAGCTTGGGAGGGAAATACCAAGAGACCCAGTACTTC. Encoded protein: CASSLGGKYQETQYF.

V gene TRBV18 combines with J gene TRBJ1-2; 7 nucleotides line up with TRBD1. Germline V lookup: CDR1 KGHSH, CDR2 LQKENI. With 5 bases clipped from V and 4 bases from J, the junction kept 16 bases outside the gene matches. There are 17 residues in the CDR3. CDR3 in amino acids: CASSTDRTPEGSYGYTF. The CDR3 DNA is TGTGCCAGCTCAACGGACAGGACACCGGAGGGGTCCTATGGCTACACCTTC.

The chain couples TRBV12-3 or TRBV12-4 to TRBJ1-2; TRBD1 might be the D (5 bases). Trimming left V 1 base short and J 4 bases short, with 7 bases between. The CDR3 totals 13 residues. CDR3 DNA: TGTGCCAGCAGTTTAGACAGGACCTATGGCTACACCTTC. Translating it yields CASSLDRTYGYTF.

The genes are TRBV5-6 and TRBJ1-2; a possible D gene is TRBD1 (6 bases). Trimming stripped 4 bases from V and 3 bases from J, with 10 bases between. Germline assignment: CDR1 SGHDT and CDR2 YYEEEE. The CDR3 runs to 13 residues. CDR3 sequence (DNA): TGTGCCAGCAGCCCCAACAGGGACTATGGCTACACCTTC. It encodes CASSPNRDYGYTF.

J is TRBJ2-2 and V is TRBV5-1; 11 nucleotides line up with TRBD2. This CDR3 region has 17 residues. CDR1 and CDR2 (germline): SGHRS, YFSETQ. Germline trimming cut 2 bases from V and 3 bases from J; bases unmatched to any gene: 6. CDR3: CASSFLTSGGYTGELFF. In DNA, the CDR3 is TGCGCCAGCAGCTTTCTTACTAGCGGGGGATACACCGGGGAGCTGTTTTTT.